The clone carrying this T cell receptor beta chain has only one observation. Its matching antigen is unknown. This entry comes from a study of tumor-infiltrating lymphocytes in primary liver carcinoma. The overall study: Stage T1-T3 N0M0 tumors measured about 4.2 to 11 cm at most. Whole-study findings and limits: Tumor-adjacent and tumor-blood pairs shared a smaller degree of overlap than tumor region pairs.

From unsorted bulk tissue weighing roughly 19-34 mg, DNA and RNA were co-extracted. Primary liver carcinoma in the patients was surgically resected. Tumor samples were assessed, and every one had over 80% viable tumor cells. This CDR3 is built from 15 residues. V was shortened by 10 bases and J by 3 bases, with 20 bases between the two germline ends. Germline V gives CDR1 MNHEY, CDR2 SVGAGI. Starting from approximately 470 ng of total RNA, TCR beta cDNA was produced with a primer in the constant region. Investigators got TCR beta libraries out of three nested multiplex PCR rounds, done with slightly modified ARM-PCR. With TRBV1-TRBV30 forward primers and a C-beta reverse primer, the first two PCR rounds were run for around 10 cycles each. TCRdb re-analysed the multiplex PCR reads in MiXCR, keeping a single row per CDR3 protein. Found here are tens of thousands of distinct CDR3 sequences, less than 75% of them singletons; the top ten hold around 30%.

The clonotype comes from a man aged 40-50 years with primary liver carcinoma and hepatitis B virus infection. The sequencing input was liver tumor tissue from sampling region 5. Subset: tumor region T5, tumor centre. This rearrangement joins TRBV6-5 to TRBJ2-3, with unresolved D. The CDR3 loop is CANSQAGFGTDTQYF. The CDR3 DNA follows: TGTGCCAACAGCCAAGCCGGTTTTGGGACAGATACGCAGTATTTT.